This paragraph reports one T cell receptor (beta chain). The antigen remains undetermined. This sample stems from a study of blood T cells in healthy people across ages. Losses at the gene ends were 6 bases for V and 4 bases for J; bases not matched to a gene: 10. Germline V gene sequence: CDR1 MNHEY, CDR2 SVGAGI. CDR3 length equals 15 residues. Findings of the study overall: It was not possible, with unsorted PBMCs, to conclusively compare naive and antigen-experienced cells.

For the second PCR, which ran for about 6 to 11 cycles, a sample-barcoded 5' primer and a J-beta primer mix were used. TCRdb reprocessed the 5' RACE reads via MiXCR and lists one record per CDR3 protein. The sample lists about 670,000 distinct CDR3 sequences, over 40% seen once, with about 13% in the top ten. The sequenced sample was blood. The TCR sequence derives from a woman older than 75 in good health. The genes are TRBV6-5 and TRBJ2-5, with 8 bases fitting TRBD2. Here the CDR3 reads CASSPTGTSVETQYF. The CDR3 region has the DNA TGTGCCAGCAGCCCTACCGGGACTAGTGTAGAGACCCAGTACTTC.